A single sample gave rise to the 18 T cell receptor beta chains below, sequenced in a study of Graves' ophthalmopathy and Graves' hyperthyroidism. Amplification targeted the TCR beta CDR3 regions, with RNA transcripts as the source material. HTBI primers were used in a first-round RT-PCR, which preceded a second-round multiplex PCR. TCRdb used MiXCR to reprocess the multiplex PCR reads, holding one entry per CDR3 protein. The sample includes roughly 700,000 distinct CDR3 sequences, roughly 40% of them seen just once. Material: peripheral blood. All receptors come from an adult man with Graves' ophthalmopathy.

This clonotype was observed many times. The chain recombines TRBV10-3 with TRBJ1-1, with a tentative D call TRBD1 (5 bases). The CDR3 is made up of 15 amino acids. V lost 0 bases, J lost 0 bases, and 8 bases lay in between. From germline, CDR1 is ENHRY and CDR2 SYGVKD. The CDR3 reads CAISESRGLNTEAFF. The CDR3 bases are TGTGCCATCAGTGAGTCGAGGGGCCTGAACACTGAAGCTTTCTTT.

The chain uses TRBV10-3 and TRBJ1-2, with no clear D. The CDR3 runs to 13 residues. Trimming removed 5 bases at V and 3 bases at J, with 10 bases between. Germline V lookup: CDR1 ENHRY, CDR2 SYGVKD. CDR3 in DNA: TGTGCCATCAGTTACGTCCCCGACTATGGCTACACCTTC. This gives the protein CAISYVPDYGYTF.

The rearrangement joins TRBV7-9 to TRBJ2-7; 14 positions agree with TRBD2. CDR3 length: 17 residues. The V gene end was trimmed by 1 base and the J gene end by 5 bases; junction bases not matched to a gene: 7. The V gene's germline CDR1 is SEHNR and CDR2 FQNEAQ (reference sequence). The CDR3 is CASSLGLAGGPIHEQYF. In DNA, the CDR3 is TGTGCCAGCAGCTTAGGACTAGCGGGAGGGCCGATCCACGAGCAGTACTTC.

This chain uses TRBV29-1 with TRBJ1-2; D possibly corresponds to TRBD1 (5 bases). The V and J ends lost 8 bases and 7 bases respectively, with 20 bases between them. Germline V lookup: CDR1 SQVTM, CDR2 ANQGSEA. The CDR3 loop spans 13 amino acids. The CDR3 DNA follows: TGCAGCTCCCCGGGACCTAGGGCTGGTGGCTACACCTTC. Translation gives CSSPGPRAGGYTF.

The genes are TRBV25-1 and TRBJ2-2; 8 bases map to TRBD1. The V and J ends lost 5 bases and 11 bases, in that order; junction bases with no gene match: 16. The CDR3 totals 16 residues. Germline V CDR1 and CDR2: MGHDK, SYGVNS. CDR3: CASSSTGTGGVPELFF. In nucleotides, the CDR3 is TGTGCCAGCAGTTCAACCGGGACAGGAGGAGTCCCCGAGCTGTTTTTT.

The gene calls are TRBV29-1 and TRBJ1-1; D unclear. Germline-derived CDR1 and CDR2 are SQVTM and ANQGSEA. The V end was cut by 8 bases, the J end by 5 bases, with 12 bases between. The CDR3 has 11 residues. This CDR3 reads CSRDTRTEAFF. CDR3 nucleotide sequence: TGCAGCCGTGACACCCGGACTGAAGCTTTCTTT.

This clonotype was detected ten times or more. The V gene is TRBV15, the J gene TRBJ2-7; 10 positions match TRBD1. After removal of 4 bases from V and 6 bases from J, the junction contained 9 bases not matched to a gene. The germline V gene encodes CDR1 LNHNV and CDR2 YYDKDF (reference sequence). This CDR3 has 15 amino acids. The CDR3 DNA reads TGTGCCACCAGCACGCGTAGGGGACAGGGGCTCGAGCAGTACTTC. This gives the protein CATSTRRGQGLEQYF. Complete variable domain (other parts from reference TRBV15 and TRBJ2-7): DAMVIQNPRYQVTQFGKPVTLSCSQTLNHNVMYWYQQKSSQAPKLLFHYYDKDFNNEADTPDNFQSRRPNTSFCFLDIRSPGLGDTAMYLCATSTRRGQGLEQYFGPGTRLTVT.

For this clonotype: This may stem from a read error, because a much larger clone lies one nucleotide away. The chain couples TRBV7-9 to TRBJ1-5; D is undetermined. Germline values: CDR1 SEHNR, CDR2 FQNEAQ (reference sequence). V was clipped by 1 base and J by 9 bases, with 10 bases between them. CDR3 size: 13 residues. The CDR3, as DNA: TGTGCCAGCAGCTTAGGAGTGAGCCGGCCCCAGCATTTT. As protein: CASSLGVSRPQHF. Looking up the rest from reference TRBV7-9 and TRBJ1-5 gives the full variable domain: DTGVSQNPRHKITKRGQNVTFRCDPISEHNRLYWYRQTLGQGPEFLTYFQNEAQLEKSRLLSDRFSAERPKGSFSTLEIQRTEQGDSAMYLCASSLGVSRPQHFGDGTRLSIL.

This clonotype occurred a few times. V is TRBV7-9 and J is TRBJ2-5, with D possibly being TRBD1 (6 bases). CDR1 is SEHNR, CDR2 FQNEAQ, per germline (reference sequence). The CDR3 has 16 amino acids. Trimming stripped 2 bases from V and 3 bases from J, with 16 bases between. The CDR3 coding sequence is TGTGCCAGCAGCTTAACTTTGAACAGGGTCAAAGAGACCCAGTACTTC. This codes for CASSLTLNRVKETQYF. The entire variable domain, with the rest obtained from reference TRBV7-9 and TRBJ2-5, is as follows: DTGVSQNPRHKITKRGQNVTFRCDPISEHNRLYWYRQTLGQGPEFLTYFQNEAQLEKSRLLSDRFSAERPKGSFSTLEIQRTEQGDSAMYLCASSLTLNRVKETQYFGPGTRLLVL.

This clonotype was seen repeatedly, ten times or more. V usage is TRBV29-1 and J usage is TRBJ1-2; 12 bases are shared with TRBD1. CDR1 SQVTM and CDR2 ANQGSEA come from the germline V gene. Trimming took 6 bases from V and 3 from J; bases not matched to a gene: 5. The CDR3 sequence is 14 residues long. The CDR3 region is CSVDGTGGHYGYTF. The CDR3 nucleotides read TGCAGCGTCGACGGGACAGGGGGCCACTATGGCTACACCTTC.

This clonotype was seen only a few times. This chain joins TRBV4-2 and TRBJ2-5, with D possibly TRBD1 on 5 matching bases. Germline CDR1 is LGHNA and CDR2 is YNFKEQ. Trimming took 1 base from V and 3 from J, leaving 12 bases between them. The length of the CDR3 is 15 residues. CDR3 nucleotides: TGTGCCAGCAGCCAAGCGCCAGGGCTCGAAGAGACCCAGTACTTC. Amino acids: CASSQAPGLEETQYF.

This clonotype was detected many times. The genes are TRBV7-6 and TRBJ1-3; unclear D gene. CDR3 length: 15 amino acids. Germline V lookup: CDR1 SGHVS, CDR2 FNYEAQ. The V and J ends lost 4 bases and 0 bases respectively, with 10 bases between them. In DNA form, the CDR3 reads TGTGCCAGCAGCTCCGGGGAGAGCTCTGGAAACACCATATATTTT. Protein product: CASSSGESSGNTIYF.

Of note for this clonotype: A much larger clonotype is one base distant, so this may be a read error. Likely a read error: the CDR3 ends without its conserved phenylalanine or tryptophan. J is TRBJ2-5 and V is TRBV11-2; 9 bases fit TRBD1. The J segment lost 5 bases and the V segment lost 5 bases, leaving 9 bases of the junction unmatched. CDR1 is SGHAT, CDR2 FQNNGV, per germline. The CDR3 runs 15 residues. CDR3 bases: TGTGCCAGCAGCGCATACAGGGGGCGCAGGGAGACCCAGTACGTC. Protein: CASSAYRGRRETQYV.

A few counts support this clonotype. The chain joins TRBV25-1 to TRBJ2-2; D call uncertain. The CDR3 consists of 16 residues. Germline V gene lookup returns CDR1 MGHDK and CDR2 SYGVNS. V lost 5 bases to trimming and J lost 3 bases, with 16 bases between them. Written as DNA, the CDR3 is TGTGCCAGCAGTTTAGAGGCTCTTTCCCACACCGGGGAGCTGTTTTTT. Protein product: CASSLEALSHTGELFF.

This clonotype was seen repeatedly, ten times or more. J is TRBJ1-6 and V is TRBV5-1, with D maybe TRBD1 (6 bases). Trimming took 4 bases from V and 13 from J, leaving 15 bases between them. Germline V gene sequence: CDR1 SGHRS, CDR2 YFSETQ. The CDR3 sequence is 13 residues long. The CDR3 nucleotides read TGCGCCAGCAGCGAGACACAGGGAACGCCCCTCCACTTT. It translates to CASSETQGTPLHF.

This clonotype was observed a handful of times. The J gene is TRBJ1-4, the V gene TRBV5-6; the D is unclear. Germline CDR1 and CDR2: SGHDT and YYEEEE. Trimming took off 4 bases at V and 0 bases at J, with 13 bases between the two ends. The CDR3 sequence is 16 residues long. CDR3 sequence reads: CASSANREPTNEKLFF. The CDR3 nucleotides read TGTGCCAGCAGCGCTAACCGGGAACCAACTAATGAAAAACTGTTTTTT.

This clonotype was seen repeatedly, ten times or more. The CDR3: CATSREWISYEQYF. The CDR3 DNA follows: TGTGCCACCAGCAGAGAATGGATCTCCTACGAGCAGTACTTC. V is TRBV15 and J is TRBJ2-7, with D unclear. Germline loops: CDR1 LNHNV, CDR2 YYDKDF (reference sequence). Trimming took 0 bases from V and 0 from J, leaving 6 bases between them. The CDR3 is 14 residues long.

As for this clonotype: This CDR3 fails to terminate in the conserved phenylalanine or tryptophan, so it likely reflects a read error. The DNA is omitted, as the CDR3 cannot be located on it reliably, and the CDR3 follows TCRdb's listing. The chain couples TRBV2 to TRBJ1-3. The CDR3 comprises 9 residues, both ends counted. CDR1 is SNHLY, CDR2 FYNNEI, per germline. The CDR3 spells CASSLRHSG.